This TCR beta chain derives from a study of human T cells and chemical hapten exposure. This clonotype was picked up a small number of times. TCRdb reprocessed the RACE reads via MiXCR and lists one record per CDR3 protein. The repertoire holds more than 80,000 distinct CDR3 sequences, with around 12% as singletons. The germline V gene has CDR1 LGHDT and CDR2 YNNKEL (reference sequence). CDR3 length: 14 residues. Trimming removed 0 bases at V and 4 bases at J, with 6 bases between. Described time point: pre-sensitization, week 0. This sample's treatment: therapeutic diphenylcyclopropenone sensitization with weekly scalp DPC.

The chain couples TRBV3-1 to TRBJ2-2; D gene unclear. The input for sequencing was whole blood, taken in connection with sensitization to the hapten diphenylcyclopropenone (DPC). The sequence came from a woman in her forties or fifties with alopecia areata. Some clones in this sample may be carry-over from other donors' samples. This chain's CDR3 is CASSQDASTGELFF. Written as DNA, the CDR3 is TGTGCCAGCAGCCAAGATGCCAGCACCGGGGAGCTGTTTTTT.